The 13 T cell receptor beta chains reported below all come from one sample, sequenced in a study of T cells after yellow fever vaccination. TCRdb re-called the 5' RACE reads with MiXCR, one entry per CDR3 protein. The table lists more than 75,000 distinct CDR3 sequences, roughly 8.2% of them singletons. Sequences were derived from CD8+ T cells not binding an NS4B(214-222) dextramer, sorted from PBMCs, sampled roughly 15 days after the first yellow fever vaccination. These receptors were collected from a man between 18 and 29 years old who received the YFV17D yellow fever vaccine.

The chain combines TRBV9 with TRBJ2-1, with 12 bases aligning to TRBD2. This CDR3 has 18 amino acids. J gave up 3 bases and V 0 bases, and 7 bases lay outside the gene matches. Looked up from germline, CDR1 is SGDLS and CDR2 is YYNGEE. CDR3 in amino acids: CASSVGGLAGFYYNEQFF. The CDR3 bases are TGTGCCAGCAGCGTAGGCGGACTAGCGGGGTTTTACTACAATGAGCAGTTCTTC.

The J gene is TRBJ1-4, the V gene TRBV7-2, with TRBD1 matching over 9 bases. V lost 5 bases to trimming and J lost 7 bases; unmatched junction nucleotides: 5. The germline V gene encodes CDR1 SGHTA and CDR2 FQGNSA. The CDR3 is 14 residues long. In DNA form, the CDR3 reads TGTGCCAGCAGCCCCGGGACAGGGAGTGAAAAACTGTTTTTT. This gives the protein CASSPGTGSEKLFF.

V and J are TRBV30 and TRBJ2-7; D is unclear. The ends were cut back, 7 bases at V and 5 bases at J, with 18 bases in the middle. CDR1 and CDR2 (germline): GTSNPN, SVGIG (reference sequence). The CDR3 has 13 residues. The CDR3 reads CASSEFILHEQYF. CDR3 DNA: TGTGCCTCCTCGGAGTTTATTCTACACGAGCAGTACTTC. The entire variable domain, with the rest obtained from reference TRBV30 and TRBJ2-7, is as follows: SQTIHQWPATLVQPVGSPLSLECTVEGTSNPNLYWYRQAAGRGLQLLFYSVGIGQISSEVPQNLSASRPQDRQFILSSKKLLLSDSGFYLCASSEFILHEQYFGPGTRLTVT.

The rearrangement joins TRBV6-2 or TRBV6-3 to TRBJ1-1; D call uncertain. There are 18 residues in the CDR3. V gave up 0 bases and J gave up 0 bases, with 17 bases separating them. Germline V gene data show CDR1 as MNHEY and CDR2 as SVGEGT. The CDR3 region has the DNA TGTGCCAGCAGTTACTCAATACGTTCCACGGGGATGAACACTGAAGCTTTCTTT. Protein product: CASSYSIRSTGMNTEAFF.

V gene TRBV9 combines with J gene TRBJ2-3; tentative D call: TRBD2 (7 bases). V was clipped by 5 bases and J by 3 bases, with 16 bases between them. Germline V gene sequence: CDR1 SGDLS, CDR2 YYNGEE. This CDR3 comprises 15 residues. CDR3 nucleotides: TGTGCCAGCAGACCTTTTGAGGGGGGGACAGATACGCAGTATTTT. Translating gives CASRPFEGGTDTQYF.

V gene TRBV10-3 combines with J gene TRBJ1-2; D is perhaps TRBD1 (5 bases). Germline values: CDR1 ENHRY, CDR2 SYGVKD. V was clipped by 8 bases and J by 4 bases, with 14 bases between them. The CDR3 is made up of 13 amino acids. CDR3: CAIGFGGGYGYTF. The CDR3 DNA sequence: TGTGCCATCGGTTTTGGGGGTGGCTATGGCTACACCTTC.

This clonotype was picked up many times. This rearrangement joins TRBV4-1 to TRBJ1-1; D perhaps matches TRBD1 (5 bases). Germline CDR1 reads MGHRA; CDR2 reads YSYEKL. This CDR3 has 17 amino acids. The V end was cut by 3 bases, the J end by 0 bases, with 17 bases between. The DNA of the CDR3 is TGCGCCAGCAGCCAGACCCCTTGGGGCGGCATGAACACTGAAGCTTTCTTT. Translating gives CASSQTPWGGMNTEAFF.

CDR3 amino acids: CASLSGTVLSSGYGYTF. In DNA form, the CDR3 reads TGCGCCAGCCTTTCCGGGACAGTTTTGAGTTCGGGATATGGCTACACCTTC. The J gene is TRBJ1-2, the V gene TRBV23-1; 7 nucleotides match TRBD1. TRBV23-1 is an ORF for which the function is uncertain. The length of the CDR3 is 17 residues. The junction had 20 bases not matched to a gene; V was cut back by 8 bases and J by 5 bases.

The V gene is TRBV7-9, the J gene TRBJ1-2; D may be TRBD1 (5 bases). V lost 5 bases to trimming and J lost 4 bases, with 11 bases between them. The germline gives CDR1 SEHNR, CDR2 FQNEAQ (reference sequence). This CDR3 region has 13 residues. The CDR3 reads CASSPPGSYGYTF. The DNA for the CDR3 is TGTGCCAGCAGCCCGCCAGGGTCCTATGGCTACACCTTC.

The V gene is TRBV4-3, the J gene TRBJ1-1; D ambiguous. Looked up from germline, CDR1 is LGHNA and CDR2 is YSLEER. The V gene lost 3 bases and the J gene lost 0 bases, with 5 bases spanning the gap. CDR3 length equals 13 residues. The CDR3 sequence: CASSHRLNTEAFF. Here the CDR3 DNA reads TGCGCCAGCAGCCATAGACTGAACACTGAAGCTTTCTTT.

This clonotype was detected only a few times. The chain couples TRBV6-5 to TRBJ1-5; possibly TRBD1 for D (5 bases). The CDR3 runs to 16 residues. The V gene lost 2 bases and the J gene lost 1 base, with 12 bases spanning the gap. Germline V CDR1 and CDR2: MNHEY, SVGAGI. CDR3 amino acids: CASSYSGGESNQPQHF. In DNA form, the CDR3 reads TGTGCCAGCAGTTACAGCGGGGGAGAGAGCAATCAGCCCCAGCATTTT.

J is TRBJ1-2 and V is TRBV15; D might be TRBD1 (5 bases). This CDR3 has 15 amino acids. The V gene lost 6 bases and the J gene lost 4 bases, with 18 bases spanning the gap. Germline CDR1 and CDR2: LNHNV and YYDKDF (reference sequence). In DNA, the CDR3 is TGTGCCACCAGGAGGGGATTGGGGGACCCCTATGGCTACACCTTC. It translates to CATRRGLGDPYGYTF.

V and J are TRBV7-8 and TRBJ2-1; tentatively, D is TRBD1 (6 bases). Trimming cost V 4 bases and J 0 bases, with 19 bases left between them. Germline CDR1 reads SGHVS; CDR2 reads FQNEAQ. The CDR3 runs to 18 residues. The CDR3 sequence is CASSSIHGQLSSYNEQFF. CDR3 DNA sequence: TGTGCCAGCAGCTCCATACACGGACAGCTTAGCTCCTACAATGAGCAGTTCTTC.